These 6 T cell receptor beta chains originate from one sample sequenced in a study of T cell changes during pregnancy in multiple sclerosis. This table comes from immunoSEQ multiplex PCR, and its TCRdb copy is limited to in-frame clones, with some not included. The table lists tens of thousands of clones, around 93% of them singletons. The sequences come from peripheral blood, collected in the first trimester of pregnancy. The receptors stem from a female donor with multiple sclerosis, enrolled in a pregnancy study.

DNA of the CDR3: TGTGCCAGCAGGGTTGGGGGTAGCGGCTACAATGAGCAGTTCTTC. Translation: CASRVGGSGYNEQFF. The chain combines TRBV6-1 with TRBJ2-1, with D tentatively TRBD2 (6 bases). Germline V gene data show CDR1 as MNHNS and CDR2 as SASEGT. V was cut by 6 bases and J by 3 bases, with 15 bases left in between. This CDR3 has 15 residues.

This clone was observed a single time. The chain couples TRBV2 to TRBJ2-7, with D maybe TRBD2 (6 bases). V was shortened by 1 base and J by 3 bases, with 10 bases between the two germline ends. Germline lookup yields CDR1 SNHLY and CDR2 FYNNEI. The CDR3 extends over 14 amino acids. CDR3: CASSEEEGIYEQYF. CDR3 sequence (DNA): TGTGCCAGCAGTGAAGAGGAGGGAATCTACGAGCAGTACTTC.

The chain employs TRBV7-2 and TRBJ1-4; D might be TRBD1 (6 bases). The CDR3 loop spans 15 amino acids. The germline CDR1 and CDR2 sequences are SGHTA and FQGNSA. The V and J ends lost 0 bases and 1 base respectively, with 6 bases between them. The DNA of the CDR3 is TGTGCCAGCAGCTTAGCCAGGGGAACTAATGAAAAACTGTTTTTT. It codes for CASSLARGTNEKLFF.

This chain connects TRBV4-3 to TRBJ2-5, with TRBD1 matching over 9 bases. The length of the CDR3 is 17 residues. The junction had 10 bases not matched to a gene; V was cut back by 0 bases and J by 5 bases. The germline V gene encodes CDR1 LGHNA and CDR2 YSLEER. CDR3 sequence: CASSQDRTGGLVETQYF. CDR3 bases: TGCGCCAGCAGCCAAGATCGAACAGGGGGCCTTGTGGAGACCCAGTACTTC.

In DNA, the CDR3 is TGTGCCAGTAGTATAGACAGGCCCCCTGAAGCTTTCTTT. This codes for CASSIDRPPEAFF. This chain connects TRBV19 to TRBJ1-1; D is uncertain. The germline V gene encodes CDR1 LNHDA and CDR2 SQIVND (reference sequence). The ends were cut back, 0 bases at V and 6 bases at J, with 8 bases in the middle. CDR3 length: 13 residues.

The CDR3 loop is CASRHRAYGYTF. The CDR3 nucleotides are TGTGCCAGCAGGCACAGGGCCTATGGCTACACCTTC. This chain uses TRBV11-2 with TRBJ1-2, with D possibly TRBD1 on 6 matching bases. Trimming stripped 6 bases from V and 4 bases from J, with 9 bases between. Germline V lookup: CDR1 SGHAT, CDR2 FQNNGV. The CDR3 contains 12 residues.